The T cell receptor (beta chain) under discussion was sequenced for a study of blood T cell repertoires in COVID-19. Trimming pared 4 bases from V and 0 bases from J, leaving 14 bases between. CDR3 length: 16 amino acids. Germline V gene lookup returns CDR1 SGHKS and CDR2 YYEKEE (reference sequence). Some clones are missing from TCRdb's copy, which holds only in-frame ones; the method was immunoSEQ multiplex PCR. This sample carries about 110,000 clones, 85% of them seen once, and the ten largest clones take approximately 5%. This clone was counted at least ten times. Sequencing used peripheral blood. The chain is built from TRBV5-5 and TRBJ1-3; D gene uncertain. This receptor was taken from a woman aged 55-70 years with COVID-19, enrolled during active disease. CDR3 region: CASSALDSSSGNTIYF. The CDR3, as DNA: TGTGCCAGCAGCGCTCTGGACTCCTCCTCTGGAAACACCATATATTTT.